These 16 T cell receptor beta chains came from one sample sequenced in a study of blood T cells in healthy people across ages. The second PCR ran about 7 to 12 cycles with a sample-barcoded 5' primer and J-beta primers. From the 5' RACE reads, TCRdb called clonotypes with MiXCR, one entry per CDR3 protein. Among about 800,000 distinct CDR3 sequences listed, 55% to 70% were seen once. The sample was blood. The receptors come from a man aged 25-40 years in good health.

The chain recombines TRBV29-1 with TRBJ2-3; 12 bases line up with TRBD2. V was pared by 4 bases and J by 3 bases, with 2 bases of the junction left unmatched. The CDR3 is made up of 14 amino acids. Germline-derived CDR1 and CDR2 are SQVTM and ANQGSEA. CDR3 in DNA: TGCAGCGTTGGGACTAGCGGGACGACAGATACGCAGTATTTT. Protein: CSVGTSGTTDTQYF.

This chain links TRBV2 with TRBJ2-5, with D uncertain. Trimming left V 7 bases short and J 0 bases short, with 12 bases between. The CDR3 consists of 14 residues. The germline V gene encodes CDR1 SNHLY and CDR2 FYNNEI. As DNA, the CDR3 is TGTGCCAGCACTAAGACTTGGTACCAAGAGACCCAGTACTTC. This sequence encodes CASTKTWYQETQYF.

This clonotype has just a few counts. The V gene is TRBV6-5, the J gene TRBJ2-1; D may match TRBD1 or TRBD2 (5 bases each). The length of the CDR3 is 15 residues. Per the germline V gene, CDR1 is MNHEY and CDR2 is SVGAGI. Trimming took 4 bases from V and 0 from J, leaving 10 bases between them. The CDR3 loop is CASSSRDPSYNEQFF. CDR3 DNA sequence: TGTGCCAGCAGTTCCCGGGACCCCTCCTACAATGAGCAGTTCTTC.

This clonotype was recorded only once. J is TRBJ1-6 and V is TRBV20-1; 7 positions agree with TRBD1. The germline gives CDR1 DFQATT, CDR2 SNEGSKA (reference sequence). The CDR3 has 13 amino acids. After removal of 6 bases from V and 9 bases from J, the junction contained 8 bases not matched to a gene. CDR3 DNA sequence: TGCAGTGCCAACACAGGGGTGGGTTCACCCCTCCACTTT. Translating it yields CSANTGVGSPLHF.

The rearrangement links TRBV29-1 to TRBJ2-3; no definite D call. CDR1 is SQVTM, CDR2 ANQGSEA, per germline. Trimming shortened V by 8 bases and J by 5 bases, and 14 bases separated the two germline ends. The CDR3 has 12 residues. In nucleotides, the CDR3 is TGCAGCTCCGGGCGGTTGGGAGATACGCAGTATTTT. Residues: CSSGRLGDTQYF.

The chain is built from TRBV7-6 and TRBJ2-5; D remains ambiguous. The tail of the sequence fits TRBJ2-7 better, so the J call may be wrong. The length of the CDR3 is 17 residues. Germline CDR1 and CDR2: SGHVS and FNYEAQ. DNA for the CDR3: TGTGCCAGCAGCTTAGAAAGTCCGGTGGGCAGGTTAGACGAGCAGTACTTC. Translated, it gives CASSLESPVGRLDEQYF.

This clonotype was recorded only once. The chain combines TRBV20-1 with TRBJ2-1; no definite D call. CDR3 length equals 17 residues. V dropped 5 bases and J dropped 0 bases, with 20 bases sitting between them. Looked up from germline, CDR1 is DFQATT and CDR2 is SNEGSKA (reference sequence). This chain's CDR3 is CSAATRLVIGSYNEQFF. CDR3 DNA sequence: TGCAGTGCTGCCACCCGGCTAGTCATAGGCTCCTACAATGAGCAGTTCTTC.

The chain employs TRBV4-2 and TRBJ2-1, with a tentative D call TRBD2 (6 bases). The J call could be wrong; TRBJ2-7 is a better fit for the DNA end. This CDR3 has 14 amino acids. Germline-derived CDR1 and CDR2 are LGHNA and YNFKEQ. The CDR3 nucleotides read TGTGCCAGCAGCCCCCGATTAGGAGGGAGCGAGCAGTACTTC. Translating it yields CASSPRLGGSEQYF.

Regarding this clonotype: Germline is not matched at one junction end, which may reflect a read error. The CDR3 DNA follows: TGTGCCAGCAGCCCGAAAGTACAAGGCCGGCAAGAGACTCAGTACTTC. It specifies CASSPKVQGRQETQYF. The V call is TRBV7-2, the J call TRBJ2-5, with D uncertain. The CDR3 sequence is 16 residues long. Germline lookup yields CDR1 SGHTA and CDR2 FQGNSA.

This clonotype was observed a handful of times. The chain couples TRBV3-1 to TRBJ2-5; D is possibly TRBD2 (6 bases). The CDR3 is made up of 15 amino acids. V was clipped by 1 base and J by 1 base, with 10 bases between them. Germline V CDR1 and CDR2: LGHDT, YNNKEL (reference sequence). The CDR3 coding sequence is TGTGCCAGCAGCCAAGTCTTCGGGAGCCAAGAGACCCAGTACTTC. As protein: CASSQVFGSQETQYF.

This clonotype was observed a few times. A junction boundary mismatches the germline segment, possibly from a read error. CDR3 sequence (DNA): TGCGCTAGCAGCCAAGATATAGGGCGGGGCTACGAGCAGTACTTC. Translated, it gives CASSQDIGRGYEQYF. V is TRBV4-3 and J is TRBJ2-4, with D possibly being TRBD2 (6 bases). With the DNA end fitting TRBJ2-7 better, the J assignment may be wrong. The CDR3 loop spans 15 amino acids. The germline gives CDR1 LGHNA, CDR2 YSLEER.

This chain uses TRBV30 with TRBJ2-5; either TRBD1 or TRBD2 may fit D (5 bases each). The DNA end is a closer match to TRBJ2-7, so the J assignment may be wrong. Germline CDR1 is GTSNPN and CDR2 is SVGIG (reference sequence). The CDR3 is 14 amino acids. DNA for the CDR3: TGTGCCTGGAGTGCTGGGACCCCTCCCGACGAGCAGTACTTC. Amino acid sequence: CAWSAGTPPDEQYF.

This clonotype showed up just a few times. V is TRBV20-1 and J is TRBJ2-3; 7 bases map to TRBD2. Germline CDR1 reads DFQATT; CDR2 reads SNEGSKA (reference sequence). The V gene end was trimmed by 3 bases and the J gene end by 5 bases; junction bases not matched to a gene: 8. CDR3 length equals 14 residues. The CDR3 loop is CSASFGGGLDTQYF. The CDR3 DNA reads as TGCAGTGCTAGTTTTGGCGGGGGACTAGATACGCAGTATTTT.

This clonotype came up a few times. The chain recombines TRBV29-1 with TRBJ1-1; TRBD1 matches at 11 bases. The CDR3 is made up of 15 amino acids. Looked up from germline, CDR1 is SQVTM and CDR2 is ANQGSEA. The V and J ends lost 3 bases and 5 bases, in that order; junction bases with no gene match: 8. CDR3 region: CSVEGTGGRETEAFF. The CDR3 DNA follows: TGCAGCGTTGAGGGGACAGGGGGTCGGGAGACTGAAGCTTTCTTT.

The chain carries TRBV12-5 and TRBJ2-3; perhaps TRBD1 as D (5 bases). Germline values: CDR1 LGHNT, CDR2 FRNRAP. V was cut by 7 bases and J by 2 bases, with 13 bases left in between. The CDR3 is 14 residues long. The CDR3 bases are TGTGCTAGTGCGTTGGGGCAGCCCACAGATACGCAGTATTTT. Protein product: CASALGQPTDTQYF.

This clonotype appeared many times. At one boundary the junction diverges from the germline segment, which might be a read error. This chain joins TRBV5-6 and TRBJ2-1, with no clear D. This CDR3 contains 11 residues. Germline values: CDR1 SGHDT, CDR2 YYEEEE. CDR3 region: CASSLENEQFF. CDR3 coding DNA: TGTGCCAGCAGTTTGGAAAATGAGCAGTTCTTC.